Shown below are 12 T cell receptor beta chains from a single sample sequenced in a study of blood T cell repertoires in COVID-19. Clones were read by immunoSEQ multiplex PCR, and TCRdb kept only the in-frame ones, dropping some. The sample has 160,000 or so clones; about 83% are singletons. Sequenced input: peripheral blood. Every receptor here comes from a woman older than 75 with acute or convalescent COVID-19.

This chain joins TRBV18 and TRBJ1-4, with 9 bases identical to TRBD1. CDR1 KGHSH and CDR2 LQKENI come from the germline V gene. The CDR3 spans 17 residues. V shed 1 base and J 10 bases; nucleotides not matched to a gene: 13. The CDR3 loop reads CASSPRPPTGGQSKLFF. The DNA for the CDR3 is TGTGCCAGCTCACCACGCCCCCCGACAGGGGGGCAGTCAAAACTGTTTTTT.

This rearrangement joins TRBV27 to TRBJ1-2; 8 nucleotides line up with TRBD1. Germline V gene data show CDR1 as MNHEY and CDR2 as SMNVEV (reference sequence). Trimming removed 5 bases from V and 2 bases from J; junction bases left unmatched: 10. The CDR3 is made up of 16 amino acids. This chain's CDR3 is CASSPRDRRLNYGYTF. The CDR3 DNA is TGTGCCAGCAGTCCGCGGGACAGGAGGTTAAACTATGGCTACACCTTC.

This chain uses TRBV4-2 with TRBJ2-7; 12 bases line up with TRBD2. The CDR3 is made up of 17 amino acids. Trimming removed 1 base from V and 6 bases from J; junction bases left unmatched: 10. The germline V gene has CDR1 LGHNA and CDR2 YNFKEQ. The CDR3 protein is CASSQGPTSGRILEQYF. DNA of the CDR3: TGTGCCAGCAGCCAAGGTCCAACTAGCGGGAGGATTCTCGAGCAGTACTTC.

The V call is TRBV12-5, the J call TRBJ2-1, with 8 bases fitting TRBD1. The CDR3 totals 17 residues. Germline-derived CDR1 and CDR2 are LGHNT and FRNRAP. The V gene end was trimmed by 3 bases and the J gene end by 0 bases; junction bases not matched to a gene: 7. The CDR3 is CASGFPFRGLSYNEQFF. The CDR3 DNA reads as TGTGCTAGTGGTTTTCCTTTCAGGGGGCTCTCCTACAATGAGCAGTTCTTC.

In this sample, this clone is medium-sized. The chain has TRBV15 and TRBJ2-2; D is ambiguous. Germline V gene data show CDR1 as LNHNV and CDR2 as YYDKDF (reference sequence). The V end lost 8 bases, the J end lost 0 bases, and 7 bases lay between the germline ends. The CDR3 has 13 residues. CDR3 protein: CATQESNTGELFF. As DNA, the CDR3 is TGTGCCACCCAAGAGTCGAACACCGGGGAGCTGTTTTTT.

The chain combines TRBV3-1 (or the pseudogene TRBV3-2) with TRBJ2-5; 11 bases align to TRBD2. This CDR3 has 15 amino acids. Germline V gene data show CDR1 as LGHDT and CDR2 as YNNKEL (reference sequence). The V segment lost 3 bases and the J segment 5 bases; nucleotides outside the gene matches: 5. The CDR3 nucleotides are TGTGCCAGCAGCCACTTAGCGGGAGGGCCGGAGACCCAGTACTTC. It codes for CASSHLAGGPETQYF.

V and J are TRBV10-2 and TRBJ1-1; no definite D call. V lost 3 bases and J lost 3, with 5 bases in between. CDR1 and CDR2 from the germline V gene are WSHSY and SAAADI. The CDR3 is made up of 12 amino acids. In DNA, the CDR3 is TGCGCCAGCAGTGACACTTACACTGAAGCTTTCTTT. As protein: CASSDTYTEAFF.

This clone was counted a single time. V is TRBV5-1 and J is TRBJ1-1; D might be TRBD1 (6 bases). This CDR3 is 15 amino acids long. The V end lost 0 bases, the J end lost 1 base, and 10 bases lay between the germline ends. From germline, CDR1 is SGHRS and CDR2 YFSETQ. The CDR3 nucleotides read TGCGCCAGCAGCTTGGCTCTGACAGGGAACACTGAAGCTTTCTTT. Translation gives CASSLALTGNTEAFF.

V is TRBV7-9 and J is TRBJ2-7, with 7 bases identical to TRBD1. The V and J ends lost 5 bases and 5 bases, in that order; junction bases with no gene match: 12. Germline CDR1 SEHNR, CDR2 FQNEAQ (reference sequence). The CDR3 is 15 residues long. The CDR3, as DNA: TGTGCCAGCAGCCGGGGCAGGGGGAGAATTGACGAGCAGTACTTC. Protein sequence: CASSRGRGRIDEQYF.

This clone was counted a few times. The chain carries TRBV3-1 (or the pseudogene TRBV3-2) and TRBJ1-3; a weak D match, TRBD1 (5 bases). The CDR3 totals 16 residues. Per the germline V gene, CDR1 is LGHDT and CDR2 is YNNKEL (reference sequence). V shed 2 bases and J shed 0 bases, with 11 bases lying between them. The CDR3, as DNA: TGTGCCAGCAGCCAATCGGGACTGTACTCTGGAAACACCATATATTTT. It translates to CASSQSGLYSGNTIYF.

V and J are TRBV5-1 and TRBJ2-5; 7 bases agree with TRBD1. Germline CDR1 and CDR2: SGHRS and YFSETQ. CDR3 length: 14 amino acids. The V gene end was trimmed by 3 bases and the J gene end by 1 base; junction bases not matched to a gene: 3. The CDR3 sequence: CASSYGQVQETQYF. The CDR3 DNA follows: TGCGCCAGCAGCTACGGACAGGTCCAAGAGACCCAGTACTTC.

The genes are TRBV29-1 and TRBJ2-7; 9 nucleotides agree with TRBD1. Germline CDR1 and CDR2: SQVTM and ANQGSEA. The CDR3 totals 11 residues. J was trimmed by 6 bases and V by 6 bases; bases with no gene match: 3. The CDR3: CSVDRGFEQYF. CDR3 nucleotide sequence: TGCAGCGTGGACAGGGGTTTCGAGCAGTACTTC.